The sequence of this T cell receptor (beta chain) was determined in a study of radiotherapy plus CTLA-4 blockade in lung cancer (dated 2018 in TCRdb). Turning to the overall study: Objective responses were observed in approximately 17% of enrolled patients, and disease control was achieved in 31%.

Library construction relied on the immunoSEQ multiplex PCR assay. TCRdb took over this immuneACCESS table, retaining in-frame rearrangements with V and J assigned. Such tables are incomplete; in checked studies, under half of the missing clones stem from an unresolved V gene, and the remainder is unexplained. This sample is represented by about 98,000 clones; around 86% of them were singletons. The ten largest make up 3% to 3.5% of the sample. The study tested focal radiation therapy combined with CTLA-4 blockade (ipilimumab) in patients with chemo-refractory metastatic non-small-cell lung cancer. The paper's findings and limits, for the study overall: The strongest predictors of response were reported to be early dynamic shifts in blood T cell clones along with a rise in serum interferon-beta following radiation. After treatment with radiotherapy and ipilimumab, TCR clones that came from tumors expanded in the peripheral blood.

Notes on this clone: Its recognized antigen is unknown. No base-level quality is on record; no much larger clone is a single base apart.

Germline trimming amounts to 5 bases on V and 2 bases on J, with 5 as the count of junction bases outside the gene matches. According to the germline V gene, CDR1 reads SGHDT and CDR2 reads YYEEEE. Taken from cysteine to phenylalanine, the CDR3 has 15 residues. CDR3 DNA is the only sequence kept; it has 45 bases, read in frame from the first base. The rearrangement joined TRBV5-6 to TRBJ2-2, with 8 middle bases fitting TRBD1. This sequence originates from a human donor with non-small cell lung cancer who had a partial response to radiotherapy plus ipilimumab. Specimen: peripheral blood, collected from a patient treated with radiotherapy plus ipilimumab. The nucleotide sequence is given as TGTGCCAGCAGTTACGGGACAGGCAACACCGGGGAGCTGTTTTTT. The encoded protein is CASSYGTGNTGELFF.